Detailed here is one TCR beta chain. Profiling relied on immunoSEQ multiplex PCR, and the TCRdb table lists in-frame clones only, not all of them. The sample yields about 5,000 clones, roughly 83% seen once. Per the germline V gene, CDR1 is LNHDA and CDR2 is SQIVND (reference sequence). Trimming removed 8 bases from V and 1 base from J, with 8 bases in between. This CDR3 has 12 residues. The sample is drawn from a study of immune cell composition in non-small cell lung cancer. This chain links TRBV19 with TRBJ1-1, with D unresolved. Specimen: lung tumor tissue. The TCR was taken from a human donor with non-small cell lung cancer. The CDR3 loop reads CASLRRNTEAFF. The CDR3 nucleotides are TGTGCCAGTCTGAGGCGGAACACTGAAGCTTTCTTT.